The following is a T cell receptor beta chain sequence with its context. This sample is drawn from a study of blood T cell repertoires in COVID-19. This CDR3 spans 16 amino acids. Germline loops: CDR1 MNHEY, CDR2 SVGAGI. Losses at the gene ends were 0 bases for V and 2 bases for J; bases not matched to a gene: 5. The repertoire was sequenced with immunoSEQ multiplex PCR; TCRdb's copy has only in-frame clones and lacks some. The table has more than 300,000 clones, around 82% seen once. The chain uses TRBV6-5 and TRBJ1-2, with 8 bases matching TRBD1. The clonotype comes from a woman between 45 and 65 years old with acute or convalescent COVID-19. The sequenced sample consisted of peripheral blood. In nucleotides, the CDR3 is TGTGCCAGCAGTTACTCCCGACAGGGGTCCAACTATGGCTACACCTTC. It yields the protein CASSYSRQGSNYGYTF.